This T cell receptor beta chain came from a study of identical twins (dated by TCRdb to about 2016). In terms of the full investigation: TCR alpha and beta repertoires from monozygotic twins, unrelated adults of various ages and cord blood were deep-sequenced to test whether fetal clonotypes persist. Replicate twin experiments were performed at different times using different library preparation protocols to rule out contamination.

Results the study describes overall, beyond this receptor: Fewer insertions were carried by abundant cord blood beta clonotypes, a similar but weaker trend appeared in young adult naive repertoires, and no such trend appeared in memory repertoires. The excess sharing between twins in beta out-of-frame sequences was weaker because fewer shared sequences reduced the signal-to-noise ratio. Out-of-frame TCR alpha sequences shared between twins showed an excess of low generation-probability sequences compared with coincidental sharing between unrelated individuals. In monozygotic twins, recombination models systematically underestimated out-of-frame TCR alpha sharing, but the models matched the sharing seen between unrelated individuals. Zero-insertion analyses could be partly confounded by invariant T cells such as MAIT and iNKT, though diverse VJ usage argued against such confounding for most clonotypes. Conclusions relied on cross-sectional statistical analysis, since the same donors could not be followed over many years.

This clonotype has at least ten counts. Which antigen it targets is not known. Base quality data are lacking; no much larger clone is found one base away. Library preparation employed 5' RACE. The reads were generated on an Illumina HiSeq 2000. Template switching added a universal primer binding site, and the final cDNA carried a unique molecular identifier that allowed TCR cDNA molecules to be counted accurately. Specific primers in the conserved constant-segment region were used to synthesize first-strand cDNA for the TCR alpha and beta chains. To control for contamination, every cDNA library carried two barcodes: a SMART-Mk sample barcode plus Illumina barcodes. TruSeq adapter sequences along with Illumina sample barcodes were introduced in two successive PCR steps. The TCR alpha and beta cDNA libraries were sequenced on the Illumina HiSeq platform using custom primers. In the original analysis: Unique molecular identifiers were extracted from raw reads with MiGEC, and CDR3 positions were determined with MiXCR. For each individual, recombination models were inferred using an EM algorithm with the repgenHMM and IGoR tools. Shared clonotypes were analyzed with the tcR package in R, and sharing was normalized by the product of cloneset sizes. Out-of-frame nonproductive sequences were analyzed to study raw recombination free of thymic and clonal selection effects. TCRdb reprocessed the public reads (quality trimming at Q25 with fastp, clone calling with MiXCR) and kept in-frame beta chains. Entries that share a CDR3 protein sequence are merged under the most common genes and DNA. What appears here as the V and J calls and clone size reflects TCRdb's work, not the paper's. The sample data list hundreds of thousands of distinct CDR3 sequences, and more than 6.5% of these were observed just once. The ten largest clonotypes hold around 0.98% of the sample.

All donors were healthy Caucasians. The twin cohort consisted of three pairs of female monozygotic twins, all aged about 18 to 29 years. Peripheral blood mononuclear cells were used as the source from which RNA for TCR libraries was isolated. The CDR3 measures 13 amino acids from cysteine to phenylalanine. Just CDR3 DNA is preserved here, 39 bases in frame from base 1. The V and J ends are trimmed by 5 bases and 6 bases, leaving 10 bases between them. These same records also appear under a second study, on yellow fever vaccine responses in identical twins. The second investigation adds: The T cell response to vaccination in identical twins was reported by the authors to appear partly convergent and partly personalized. In identical twins, the study followed T cell clones that responded to the vaccine with precision.

The rearrangement joined TRBV12-3 or TRBV12-4 to TRBJ1-4, with TRBD1 tentatively as D gene (6 bases match). Material: PBMCs. The origin of this receptor is a woman aged 18-29 years in good health. The DNA reads TGTGCCAGCAGTCGGACAGTGTATGAAAAACTGTTTTTT. This encodes CASSRTVYEKLFF.